The 18 T cell receptor beta chains listed next were all sequenced from one sample in a study of identical twins. TCRdb processed the 5' RACE reads anew with MiXCR; each CDR3 protein has one entry. Altogether about 200,000 distinct CDR3 sequences are present, approximately 10% being singletons, with the ten largest covering approximately 9.1%. The sample consisted of memory T cells sorted from blood. Source of these receptors: a man aged 50-60 years in good health.

The chain has TRBV12-3 or TRBV12-4 and TRBJ2-4, with D maybe TRBD1 (6 bases). The CDR3 is 12 residues long. Trimming took off 5 bases at V and 6 bases at J, with 8 bases between the two ends. The CDR3 loop reads CASSPRGNIQYF. DNA of the CDR3: TGTGCCAGCAGTCCCAGGGGAAACATTCAGTACTTC.

This clonotype was picked up many times. The chain is built from TRBV20-1 and TRBJ2-3, with TRBD2 matching 10 bases. Germline CDR1 and CDR2: DFQATT and SNEGSKA (reference sequence). The V gene end was trimmed by 2 bases and the J gene end by 0 bases; junction bases not matched to a gene: 2. This CDR3 comprises 15 residues. In nucleotides, the CDR3 is TGCAGTGCTAGACCGGGACTAGCGAGCACAGATACGCAGTATTTT. Residues: CSARPGLASTDTQYF.

This clonotype was found many times. The V and J genes are TRBV10-3 and TRBJ1-5; D may be TRBD1 (6 bases). CDR1 and CDR2 from the germline V gene are ENHRY and SYGVKD. The V gene lost 7 bases and the J gene lost 3 bases, with 10 bases spanning the gap. The CDR3 is 13 residues long. The CDR3 sequence is CAINGQPNQPQHF. In DNA form, the CDR3 reads TGTGCCATCAATGGACAGCCCAATCAGCCCCAGCATTTT.

This chain links TRBV19 with TRBJ1-6, with 7 positions matching TRBD1. The germline gives CDR1 LNHDA, CDR2 SQIVND (reference sequence). V trimming: 7 bases; J trimming: 9 bases; junction bases outside the gene matches: 9. The CDR3 loop spans 14 amino acids. DNA of the CDR3: TGTGCCAGTACCCCGACAGGGTCTGGTTCACCCCTCCACTTT. Protein sequence: CASTPTGSGSPLHF.

This clonotype was seen more than once but under ten times. CDR3 protein: CSARLAGVNIQYF. The DNA for the CDR3 is TGCAGCGCTAGACTAGCGGGAGTAAACATTCAGTACTTC. V is TRBV29-1 and J is TRBJ2-4; 12 nucleotides line up with TRBD2. The CDR3 contains 13 residues. Losses at the gene ends were 7 bases for V and 6 bases for J; bases not matched to a gene: 4. Germline CDR1 reads SQVTM; CDR2 reads ANQGSEA.

This clonotype was seen repeatedly, ten times or more. The chain is built from TRBV9 and TRBJ2-5; D is unclear. The CDR3 consists of 13 residues. V was shortened by 3 bases and J by 0 bases, with 6 bases between the two germline ends. CDR1 and CDR2 (germline): SGDLS, YYNGEE. CDR3 loop: CASSGPNQETQYF. The CDR3 region has the DNA TGTGCCAGCAGCGGCCCGAACCAAGAGACCCAGTACTTC. The variable domain in full, with the rest retrieved from reference TRBV9 and TRBJ2-5, is DSGVTQTPKHLITATGQRVTLRCSPRSGDLSVYWYQQSLDQGLQFLIQYYNGEERAKGNILERFSAQQFPDLHSELNLSSLELGDSALYFCASSGPNQETQYFGPGTRLLVL.

This clonotype was picked up a small number of times. The chain links TRBV5-1 to TRBJ2-7; 7 bases match TRBD2. This CDR3 has 16 amino acids. The J segment lost 2 bases and the V segment lost 4 bases, leaving 12 bases of the junction unmatched. Per germline, CDR1 SGHRS and CDR2 YFSETQ. CDR3: CASSPFRSGATYEQYF. CDR3 nucleotides: TGCGCCAGCAGCCCCTTTAGGAGCGGGGCAACCTACGAGCAGTACTTC.

The gene calls are TRBV19 and TRBJ2-1; D may be TRBD1 (5 bases). Per the germline V gene, CDR1 is LNHDA and CDR2 is SQIVND (reference sequence). The CDR3 spans 13 residues. Trimming removed 6 bases at V and 5 bases at J, with 11 bases between. Written as DNA, the CDR3 is TGTGCCAGTAGAAAAAAGGGGAACAATGAGCAGTTCTTC. Protein sequence: CASRKKGNNEQFF.

The V gene is TRBV7-2, the J gene TRBJ2-7; the D gene is possibly TRBD1 (5 bases). CDR1 is SGHTA and CDR2 is FQGNSA in the germline V gene. V gave up 5 bases and J gave up 6 bases, with 14 bases separating them. The CDR3 length is 13 residues. CDR3 in amino acids: CASSDNQGSEQYF. For the CDR3, the DNA is TGTGCCAGCAGCGACAACCAGGGCTCCGAGCAGTACTTC.

The sample holds a few counts of this clonotype. The chain carries TRBV27 and TRBJ2-1; D unresolved. With 6 bases removed from V and 4 bases from J, the gap between germline ends came to 16 bases. This CDR3 contains 15 residues. Germline CDR1 reads MNHEY; CDR2 reads SMNVEV (reference sequence). CDR3 DNA sequence: TGTGCCAGCAGCCCAAGCCTTCCCAGGTACAATGAGCAGTTCTTC. Its protein product is CASSPSLPRYNEQFF.

Ten or more counts support this clonotype. V gene TRBV5-1 combines with J gene TRBJ2-7; 7 positions agree with TRBD1. CDR1 SGHRS and CDR2 YFSETQ come from the germline V gene. The ends lost 3 bases at V and 5 bases at J; junction bases unmatched: 5. The CDR3 totals 13 residues. The CDR3 reads CASSYDRADEQYF. The CDR3 bases are TGCGCCAGCAGCTACGACAGGGCGGACGAGCAGTACTTC.

Only a few counts were recorded for this clonotype. Mismatch with germline at one junction end may stem from a read error. The rearrangement joins TRBV4-3 to TRBJ2-1; TRBD2 agrees at 9 bases. This CDR3 has 18 amino acids. Per germline, CDR1 LGHNA and CDR2 YSLEER. This CDR3 reads CASRQGTSSSGSYNEQFF. As DNA, the CDR3 is TGCGCCAGCAGACAAGGGACTAGCAGTAGTGGCTCCTACAATGAGCAGTTCTTC.

This sequence joins TRBV28 and TRBJ1-2, with D uncertain. Trimming cost V 6 bases and J 4 bases, with 12 bases left between them. The CDR3 totals 13 residues. In germline, CDR1 is MDHEN, CDR2 SYDVKM. DNA for the CDR3: TGTGCCAGCAGCCTTAGGCCGTCCTATGGCTACACCTTC. Amino acid sequence: CASSLRPSYGYTF.

This clonotype came up a few times. V and J are TRBV5-1 and TRBJ2-5; 10 bases fit TRBD2. Germline assignment: CDR1 SGHRS and CDR2 YFSETQ. This CDR3 region has 14 residues. The trim removed 6 bases at V and 5 bases at J, leaving 7 bases unmatched. CDR3: CASNSGRAVETQYF. CDR3 coding DNA: TGCGCCAGCAACAGCGGGAGGGCCGTGGAGACCCAGTACTTC.

This clonotype was counted only a few times. This chain joins TRBV24-1 and TRBJ2-5, with D possibly being TRBD2 (6 bases). Germline lookup yields CDR1 KGHDR and CDR2 SFDVKD. Trimming removed 1 base from V and 2 bases from J, with 13 bases in between. CDR3 length equals 16 residues. The CDR3 coding sequence is TGTGCCACCAGTGATTTAGGGACTGACGGACAAGAGACCCAGTACTTC. Translating gives CATSDLGTDGQETQYF.

This clonotype was detected many times. This chain uses TRBV5-1 with TRBJ2-2, with 7 nucleotides matching TRBD1. CDR1 is SGHRS and CDR2 is YFSETQ in the germline V gene. The CDR3 sequence is 14 residues long. V was pared by 1 base and J by 7 bases, with 4 bases of the junction left unmatched. The CDR3 DNA follows: TGCGCCAGCAGCTTGAGGGGGCATAGCGGGGAGCTGTTTTTT. The encoded protein is CASSLRGHSGELFF. Drawing the rest from reference TRBV5-1 and TRBJ2-2, the complete variable domain is KAGVTQTPRYLIKTRGQQVTLSCSPISGHRSVSWYQQTPGQGLQFLFEYFSETQRNKGNFPGRFSGRQFSNSRSEMNVSTLELGDSALYLCASSLRGHSGELFFGEGSRLTVL.

This clonotype has a handful of counts. V gene TRBV5-1 combines with J gene TRBJ1-5, with D hard to call. The CDR3 runs to 15 residues. Trimming took off 5 bases at V and 0 bases at J, with 12 bases between the two ends. Germline V gene data show CDR1 as SGHRS and CDR2 as YFSETQ. The CDR3 loop reads CASRLATDSNQPQHF. CDR3 bases: TGCGCCAGCAGGTTAGCTACTGATAGCAATCAGCCCCAGCATTTT.

The chain combines TRBV20-1 with TRBJ2-7; 13 nucleotides align to TRBD2. After removal of 4 bases from V and 6 bases from J, the junction contained 18 bases not matched to a gene. CDR1 DFQATT and CDR2 SNEGSKA come from the germline V gene (reference sequence). The CDR3 runs 18 residues. The CDR3 DNA sequence: TGCAGTGCTACCCCCCCACTAGCGGGGGGGCATGGTCTTGGCGAGCAGTACTTC. Translated, it gives CSATPPLAGGHGLGEQYF.